The rows below give T cell receptor beta chains drawn from one sample of a study of cytomegalovirus exposure and HLA in healthy donors. The method was immunoSEQ multiplex PCR; TCRdb's version includes in-frame clones alone and lacks a portion of them. The sample shows roughly 200,000 clones, 83% of them seen only once. Sequencing was done on a sample of PBMCs. These TCRs come from a man aged 45-65 years in good health and CMV-seronegative. Each CDR3 is given with its conserved first and last residue. D genes are given only for firm matches.

d_call: TRBD1
v_call: TRBV5-1
j_call: .
cdr3_aa: CASSEVDRGPYEQYF

d_call: TRBD2
v_call: TRBV28
j_call: TRBJ2-1
cdr3_aa: CASSSGTSGYNEQFF

d_call: .
v_call: TRBV18
j_call: TRBJ2-5
cdr3_aa: CASSPRVAGLPRTQYF

d_call: .
v_call: TRBV27
j_call: TRBJ2-1
cdr3_aa: CASSLPSYNEQFF

d_call: TRBD1
v_call: TRBV5-5
j_call: TRBJ2-5
cdr3_aa: CASSLGDRERETQYF

d_call: .
v_call: TRBV19
j_call: TRBJ1-5
cdr3_aa: CASSIVRAPRGNQPQHF

d_call: TRBD1
v_call: TRBV7-9
j_call: TRBJ2-6
cdr3_aa: CASSSTRDRVDSGANVLTF

d_call: .
v_call: TRBV7-9
j_call: TRBJ2-4
cdr3_aa: CASSGARSDKNIQYF

d_call: TRBD1
v_call: TRBV28
j_call: TRBJ2-1
cdr3_aa: CASSSNRYGTGGAYNEQFF

d_call: TRBD1
v_call: TRBV9
j_call: TRBJ2-2
cdr3_aa: CASSVAVGGQGKNTGELFF

d_call: .
v_call: TRBV28
j_call: TRBJ1-5
cdr3_aa: CASSTPGIWQPQHF

d_call: TRBD1
v_call: TRBV7-2
j_call: TRBJ2-5
cdr3_aa: CASSSPTGGETQYF

d_call: TRBD2
v_call: TRBV28
j_call: TRBJ2-1
cdr3_aa: CASSLTQRSGSLWYEQFF

d_call: TRBD1
v_call: TRBV6-5
j_call: TRBJ2-7
cdr3_aa: CASKRTGPSYEQYF

d_call: .
v_call: TRBV10-1
j_call: TRBJ2-1
cdr3_aa: CASSELREQFF

d_call: .
v_call: TRBV28
j_call: TRBJ2-2
cdr3_aa: CASTDRLNTGELFF

d_call: TRBD2
v_call: TRBV14
j_call: TRBJ2-2
cdr3_aa: CASSQEGSGRARELFF

d_call: TRBD1
v_call: TRBV4-3
j_call: TRBJ2-5
cdr3_aa: CASSQGQGVETQYF

d_call: .
v_call: TRBV6-4
j_call: TRBJ2-7
cdr3_aa: CASSGWQGLNYEQYF

d_call: .
v_call: TRBV7-2
j_call: TRBJ1-1
cdr3_aa: CASAVRDTYEAFF

d_call: TRBD2
v_call: TRBV28
j_call: TRBJ2-2
cdr3_aa: CATSFSGTGELFF

d_call: .
v_call: TRBV7-9
j_call: TRBJ2-1
cdr3_aa: CASSPTSRNEQFF

d_call: .
v_call: TRBV7-2
j_call: TRBJ1-2
cdr3_aa: CASSLVLGGGRGYTF

d_call: TRBD1
v_call: TRBV19
j_call: TRBJ1-5
cdr3_aa: CASSSLRAGGPQHF